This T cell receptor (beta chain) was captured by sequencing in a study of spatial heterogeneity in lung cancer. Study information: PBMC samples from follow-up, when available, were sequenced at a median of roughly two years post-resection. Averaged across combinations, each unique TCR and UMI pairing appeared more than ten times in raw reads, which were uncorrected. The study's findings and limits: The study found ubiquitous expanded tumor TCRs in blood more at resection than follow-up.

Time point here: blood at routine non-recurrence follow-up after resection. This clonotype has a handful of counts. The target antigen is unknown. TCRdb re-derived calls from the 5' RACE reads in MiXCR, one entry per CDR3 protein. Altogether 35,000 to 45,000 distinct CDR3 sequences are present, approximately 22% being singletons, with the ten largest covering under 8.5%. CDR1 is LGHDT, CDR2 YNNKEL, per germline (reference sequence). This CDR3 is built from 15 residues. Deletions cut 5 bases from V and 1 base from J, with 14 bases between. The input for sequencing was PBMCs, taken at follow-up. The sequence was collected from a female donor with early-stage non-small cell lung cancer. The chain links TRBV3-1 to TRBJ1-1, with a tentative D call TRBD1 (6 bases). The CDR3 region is CASSGMEGGNTEAFF. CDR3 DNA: TGTGCCAGCAGCGGTATGGAGGGGGGGAACACTGAAGCTTTCTTT.